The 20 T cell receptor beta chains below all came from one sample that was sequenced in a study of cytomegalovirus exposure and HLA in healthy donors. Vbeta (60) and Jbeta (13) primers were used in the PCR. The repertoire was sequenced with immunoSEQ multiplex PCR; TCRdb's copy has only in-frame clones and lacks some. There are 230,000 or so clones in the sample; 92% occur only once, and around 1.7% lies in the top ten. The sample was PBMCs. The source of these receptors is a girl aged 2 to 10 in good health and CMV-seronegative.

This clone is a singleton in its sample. In DNA form, the CDR3 reads TGTGCCAGCAACAACGGGGCAGGGGTAAATCGGGCTCAGCCCCAGCATTTT. Protein sequence: CASNNGAGVNRAQPQHF. J is TRBJ1-5 and V is TRBV25-1; D might be TRBD1 (6 bases). The CDR3 covers 17 residues. The V end was cut by 7 bases, the J end by 6 bases, with 25 bases between. CDR1 is MGHDK, CDR2 SYGVNS, per germline. The full variable domain, its missing parts supplied by reference TRBV25-1 and TRBJ1-5, is EADIYQTPRYLVIGTGKKITLECSQTMGHDKMYWYQQDPGMELHLIHYSYGVNSTEKGDLSSESTVSRIRTEHFPLTLESARPSHTSQYLCASNNGAGVNRAQPQHFGDGTRLSIL.

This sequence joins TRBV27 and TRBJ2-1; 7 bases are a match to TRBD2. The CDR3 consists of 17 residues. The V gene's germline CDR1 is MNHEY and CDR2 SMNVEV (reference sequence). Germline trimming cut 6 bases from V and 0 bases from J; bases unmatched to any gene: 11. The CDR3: CASSRPTSGISYNEQFF. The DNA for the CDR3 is TGTGCCAGCAGCCGACCCACAAGCGGGATCTCCTACAATGAGCAGTTCTTC.

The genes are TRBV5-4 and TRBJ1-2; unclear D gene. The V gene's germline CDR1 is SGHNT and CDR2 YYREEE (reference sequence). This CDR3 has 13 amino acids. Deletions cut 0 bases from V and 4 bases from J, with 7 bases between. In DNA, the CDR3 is TGTGCCAGCAGCTTGGGACTTCTCTATGGCTACACCTTC. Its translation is CASSLGLLYGYTF.

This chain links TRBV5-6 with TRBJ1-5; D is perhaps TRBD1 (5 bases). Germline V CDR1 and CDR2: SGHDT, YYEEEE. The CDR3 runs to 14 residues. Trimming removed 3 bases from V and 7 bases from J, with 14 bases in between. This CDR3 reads CASSSGGAWQPQHF. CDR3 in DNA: TGTGCCAGCAGCTCGGGTGGGGCTTGGCAGCCCCAGCATTTT.

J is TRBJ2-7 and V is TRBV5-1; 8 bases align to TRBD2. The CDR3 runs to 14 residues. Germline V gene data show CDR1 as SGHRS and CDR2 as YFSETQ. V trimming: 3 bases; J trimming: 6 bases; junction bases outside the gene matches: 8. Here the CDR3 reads CASSWGLVSREQYF. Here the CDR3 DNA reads TGCGCCAGCAGCTGGGGACTAGTAAGTCGCGAGCAGTACTTC. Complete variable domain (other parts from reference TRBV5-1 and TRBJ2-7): KAGVTQTPRYLIKTRGQQVTLSCSPISGHRSVSWYQQTPGQGLQFLFEYFSETQRNKGNFPGRFSGRQFSNSRSEMNVSTLELGDSALYLCASSWGLVSREQYFGPGTRLTVT.

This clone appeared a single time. For the CDR3, the DNA is TGCAGTGCCCCTTATCGCACTGAAGCTTTCTTT. Its translation is CSAPYRTEAFF. This chain joins TRBV20-1 and TRBJ1-1; D unresolved. This CDR3 has 11 amino acids. CDR1 is DFQATT and CDR2 is SNEGSKA in the germline V gene (reference sequence). Trimming removed 6 bases at V and 4 bases at J, with 9 bases between.

The CDR3 DNA follows: TGTGCCAGTAGTTTCGACAGGGGTGGAACCACTGAAGCTTTCTTT. Protein sequence: CASSFDRGGTTEAFF. The genes are TRBV19 and TRBJ1-1; 8 positions match TRBD1. In germline, CDR1 is LNHDA, CDR2 SQIVND (reference sequence). V was pared by 5 bases and J by 4 bases, with 9 bases of the junction left unmatched. This CDR3 is built from 15 residues.

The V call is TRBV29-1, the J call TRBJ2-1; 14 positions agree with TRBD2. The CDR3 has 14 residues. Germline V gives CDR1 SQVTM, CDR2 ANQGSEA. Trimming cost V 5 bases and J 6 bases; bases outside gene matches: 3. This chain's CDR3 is CSVRTSGGFNEQFF. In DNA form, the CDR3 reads TGCAGCGTTCGGACTAGCGGGGGGTTCAATGAGCAGTTCTTC.

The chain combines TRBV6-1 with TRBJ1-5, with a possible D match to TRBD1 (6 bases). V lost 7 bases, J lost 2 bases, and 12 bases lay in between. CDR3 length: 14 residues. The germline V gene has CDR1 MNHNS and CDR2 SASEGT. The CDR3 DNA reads TGTGCCAGCAACCCAGGGGTTGGCAATCAGCCCCAGCATTTT. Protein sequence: CASNPGVGNQPQHF.

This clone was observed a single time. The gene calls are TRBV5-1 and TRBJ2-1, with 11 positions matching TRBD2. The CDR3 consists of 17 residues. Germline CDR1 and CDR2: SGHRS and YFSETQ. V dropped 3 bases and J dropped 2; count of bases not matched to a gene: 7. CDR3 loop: CASSSLLAGAPYNEQFF. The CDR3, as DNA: TGCGCCAGCAGCTCTTTACTAGCGGGAGCCCCCTACAATGAGCAGTTCTTC.

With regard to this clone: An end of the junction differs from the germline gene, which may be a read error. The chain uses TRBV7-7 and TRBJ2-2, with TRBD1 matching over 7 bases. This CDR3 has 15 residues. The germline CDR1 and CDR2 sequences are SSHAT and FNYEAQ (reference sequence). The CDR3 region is CASSPQGSATGELFF. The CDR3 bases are TGTGCTAGCAGCCCACAGGGGTCGGCCACCGGGGAGCTGTTTTTT.

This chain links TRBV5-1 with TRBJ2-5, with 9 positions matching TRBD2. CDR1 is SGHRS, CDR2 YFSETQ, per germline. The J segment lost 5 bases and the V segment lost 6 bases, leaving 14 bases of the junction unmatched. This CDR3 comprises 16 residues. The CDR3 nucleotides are TGCGCCAGCATCCCATCCGCGGGAGGGCTGGGGGAGACCCAGTACTTC. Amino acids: CASIPSAGGLGETQYF.

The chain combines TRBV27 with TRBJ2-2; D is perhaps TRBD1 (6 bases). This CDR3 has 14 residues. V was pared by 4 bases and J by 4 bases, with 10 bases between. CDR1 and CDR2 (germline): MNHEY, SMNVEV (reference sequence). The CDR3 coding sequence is TGTGCCAGCAGTTACAAGGACAGCACCGGGGAGCTGTTTTTT. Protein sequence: CASSYKDSTGELFF.

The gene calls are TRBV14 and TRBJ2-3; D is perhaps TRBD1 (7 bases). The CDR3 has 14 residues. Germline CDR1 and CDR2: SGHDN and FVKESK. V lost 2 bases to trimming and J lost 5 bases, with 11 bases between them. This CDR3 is CASSQQGGGDTQYF. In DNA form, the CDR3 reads TGTGCCAGCAGCCAACAGGGGGGTGGAGATACGCAGTATTTT. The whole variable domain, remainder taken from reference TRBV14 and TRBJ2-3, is EAGVTQFPSHSVIEKGQTVTLRCDPISGHDNLYWYRRVMGKEIKFLLHFVKESKQDESGMPNNRFLAERTGGTYSTLKVQPAELEDSGVYFCASSQQGGGDTQYFGPGTRLTVL.

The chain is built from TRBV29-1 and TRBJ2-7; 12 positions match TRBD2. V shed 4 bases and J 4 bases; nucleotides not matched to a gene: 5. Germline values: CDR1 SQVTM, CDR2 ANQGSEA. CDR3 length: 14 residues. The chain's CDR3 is CSVATSGSLYEQYF. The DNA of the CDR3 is TGCAGCGTTGCGACTAGCGGGAGCCTATACGAGCAGTACTTC.

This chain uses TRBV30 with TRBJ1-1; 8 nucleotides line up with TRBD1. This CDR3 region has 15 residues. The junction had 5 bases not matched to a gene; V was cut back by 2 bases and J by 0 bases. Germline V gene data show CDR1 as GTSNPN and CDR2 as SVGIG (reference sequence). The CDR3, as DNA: TGTGCCTGGAGTCCCCCGGACAGGGTGAACACTGAAGCTTTCTTT. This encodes CAWSPPDRVNTEAFF.

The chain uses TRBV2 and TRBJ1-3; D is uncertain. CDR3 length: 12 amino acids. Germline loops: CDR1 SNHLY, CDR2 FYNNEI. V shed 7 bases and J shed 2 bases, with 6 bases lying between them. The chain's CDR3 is CASTGAGNTIYF. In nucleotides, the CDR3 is TGTGCCAGCACCGGGGCTGGAAACACCATATATTTT. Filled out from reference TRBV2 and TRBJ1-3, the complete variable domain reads EPEVTQTPSHQVTQMGQEVILRCVPISNHLYFYWYRQILGQKVEFLVSFYNNEISEKSEIFDDQFSVERPDGSNFTLKIRSTKLEDSAMYFCASTGAGNTIYFGEGSWLTVV.

CDR3: CASSEHSGISTDTQYF. As DNA, the CDR3 is TGTGCCAGCAGCGAACATAGCGGGATCTCAACAGATACGCAGTATTTT. This chain links TRBV9 with TRBJ2-3; TRBD2 matches at 8 bases. CDR1 is SGDLS, CDR2 YYNGEE, per germline. This CDR3 spans 16 amino acids. V lost 3 bases to trimming and J lost 3 bases; unmatched junction nucleotides: 9.

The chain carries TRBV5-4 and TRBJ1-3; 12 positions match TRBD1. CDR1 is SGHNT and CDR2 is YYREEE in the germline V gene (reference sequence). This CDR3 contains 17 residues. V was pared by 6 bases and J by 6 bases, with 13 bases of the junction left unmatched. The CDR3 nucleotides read TGTGCCAGCACCATGGATCCCGGGACAGGGGGCTTAAACACCATATATTTT. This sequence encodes CASTMDPGTGGLNTIYF.

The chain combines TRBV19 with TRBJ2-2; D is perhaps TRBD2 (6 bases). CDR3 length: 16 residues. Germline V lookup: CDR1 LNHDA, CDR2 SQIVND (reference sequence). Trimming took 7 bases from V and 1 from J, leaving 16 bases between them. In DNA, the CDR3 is TGTGCCAGTACCAACGGGGGTCGGGGGAACACCGGGGAGCTGTTTTTT. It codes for CASTNGGRGNTGELFF.